This entry lists 14 T cell receptor beta chains sequenced from one sample in a study of Graves' ophthalmopathy and Graves' hyperthyroidism. Amplifying from RNA transcripts, the study obtained TCR beta CDR3 regions. First-round RT-PCR with HTBI primers preceded a second-round multiplex PCR. One entry per CDR3 protein, called by TCRdb with MiXCR from the multiplex PCR reads. There are 650,000 to 800,000 distinct CDR3 sequences in the sample; over 40% occur only once, and 3% to 3.5% lies in the top ten. Sequenced material: peripheral blood. These receptors came from an adult man with Graves' ophthalmopathy.

Points on this clonotype: This may be a read error: a much more frequent sequence differs by one nucleotide. The gene calls are TRBV2 and TRBJ2-2; 7 bases map to TRBD1. Germline CDR1 is SNHLY and CDR2 is FYNNEI. There are 15 residues in the CDR3. The CDR3 bases are TGTGCCAGCATGAGACAGGGTCCGATCACCGGGGAGCTGCTTTTT. It translates to CASMRQGPITGELLF.

J is TRBJ2-7 and V is TRBV9; 12 bases are a match to TRBD1. CDR1 SGDLS and CDR2 YYNGEE come from the germline V gene. CDR3 size: 16 residues. The trim removed 4 bases at V and 6 bases at J, leaving 11 bases unmatched. The CDR3 sequence: CASSQGDRGPRGEQYF. CDR3 DNA sequence: TGTGCCAGCAGCCAAGGGGACAGGGGGCCCCGGGGCGAGCAGTACTTC. The full variable domain, completed using reference TRBV9 and TRBJ2-7, is DSGVTQTPKHLITATGQRVTLRCSPRSGDLSVYWYQQSLDQGLQFLIQYYNGEERAKGNILERFSAQQFPDLHSELNLSSLELGDSALYFCASSQGDRGPRGEQYFGPGTRLTVT.

In this sample, this clonotype turned up many times. The gene calls are TRBV10-3 and TRBJ2-5, with D possibly matching TRBD2 (7 bases). CDR3 length: 14 residues. The germline V gene encodes CDR1 ENHRY and CDR2 SYGVKD. Trimming removed 4 bases from V and 2 bases from J, with 11 bases in between. CDR3 nucleotide sequence: TGTGCCATCAGTGCCGGGGGGACACAAGAGACCCAGTACTTC. It yields the protein CAISAGGTQETQYF.

This clonotype was seen many times. The chain combines TRBV7-8 with TRBJ2-5, with TRBD2 matching 9 bases. Trimming removed 5 bases from V and 5 bases from J; junction bases left unmatched: 6. Per the germline V gene, CDR1 is SGHVS and CDR2 is FQNEAQ. This CDR3 contains 14 residues. The CDR3 DNA reads TGTGCCAGCAGCCGCGGGGGGGCCATGGAGACCCAGTACTTC. Residues: CASSRGGAMETQYF.

The chain is built from TRBV12-3 or TRBV12-4 and TRBJ1-2; 8 bases align to TRBD1. Trimming removed 6 bases from V and 4 bases from J; junction bases left unmatched: 10. The CDR3 totals 15 residues. The chain's CDR3 is CASSAGTGVFYGYTF. The DNA for the CDR3 is TGTGCCAGCAGCGCCGGGACAGGAGTCTTCTATGGCTACACCTTC.

This clonotype was seen at least ten times. The rearrangement joins TRBV7-2 to TRBJ1-3; 7 bases match TRBD1. CDR3 length equals 14 residues. Germline CDR1 and CDR2: SGHTA and FQGNSA. With V trimmed by 4 bases and J by 8 bases, 8 bases remained unmatched. CDR3 coding DNA: TGTGCCAGCAGCTCGACAGGGCTTCGACACACCATATATTTT. It encodes CASSSTGLRHTIYF.

The chain joins TRBV7-9 to TRBJ2-1; TRBD2 might be the D (6 bases). The V end lost 3 bases, the J end lost 8 bases, and 14 bases lay between the germline ends. The germline V gene encodes CDR1 SEHNR and CDR2 FQNEAQ (reference sequence). The CDR3 is made up of 14 amino acids. CDR3 protein: CASSLYAKRDEQFF. The CDR3 nucleotides read TGTGCCAGCAGCTTGTATGCAAAGCGGGATGAGCAGTTCTTC.

The chain carries TRBV7-2 and TRBJ2-7; 7 nucleotides match TRBD1. The J call is doubtful: the DNA matches TRBJ2-1 better. Germline V gives CDR1 SGHTA, CDR2 FQGNSA. This CDR3 region has 14 residues. CDR3 coding DNA: TGTGCCAGCGCCTCGGGGACAGTATACAATGAGCAGTTCTTC. This sequence encodes CASASGTVYNEQFF.

About this clonotype itself: Given a much more abundant clone one base away, this may be a read error. This rearrangement joins TRBV7-9 to TRBJ2-5; D gene ambiguous. V was shortened by 5 bases and J by 1 base, with 8 bases between the two germline ends. The CDR3 has 13 amino acids. Looked up from germline, CDR1 is SEHNR and CDR2 is FQNEAQ (reference sequence). This chain's CDR3 is CASSRFGQETQYF. Here the CDR3 DNA reads TGTGCCAGCAGCCGATTTGGCCAAGAGACCCAGTACTTC.

This clonotype was recorded at least ten times. V and J are TRBV11-1 and TRBJ2-2; TRBD1 matches 9 bases. Germline CDR1 SGHAT, CDR2 FQDESV (reference sequence). This CDR3 has 14 amino acids. Trimming removed 5 bases from V and 7 bases from J; junction bases left unmatched: 5. The CDR3 DNA is TGTGCCAGCAGCCCAGGGACAGGGAACGGGGAGCTGTTTTTT. It translates to CASSPGTGNGELFF.

This clonotype was recorded once. This sequence may be a read error, since a much larger clone differs from it by one base. The chain has TRBV20-1 and TRBJ1-4; D gene uncertain. The CDR3 is 14 amino acids. In germline, CDR1 is DFQATT, CDR2 SNEGSKA (reference sequence). Between the trimmed V and J ends, which lost 2 bases and 4 bases, there was a span of 11 bases. The CDR3 DNA sequence: TGCAGTGCTAGATATCTAGCCCGTAATGAAAAACTGTTTTTT. Its protein is CSARYLARNEKLFF.

There are a few counts of this clonotype. The chain employs TRBV5-1 and TRBJ2-2, with D maybe TRBD2 (6 bases). With 0 bases removed from V and 1 base from J, the gap between germline ends came to 10 bases. Germline lookup yields CDR1 SGHRS and CDR2 YFSETQ. The CDR3 sequence is 16 residues long. CDR3 amino acids: CASSLAFSGNTGELFF. DNA for the CDR3: TGCGCCAGCAGCTTGGCCTTTAGCGGGAACACCGGGGAGCTGTTTTTT.

This clonotype was seen repeatedly, ten times or more. This chain uses TRBV5-1 with TRBJ2-2; 8 bases fit TRBD1. The CDR3 runs 15 residues. CDR1 and CDR2 from the germline V gene are SGHRS and YFSETQ. After removal of 7 bases from V and 3 bases from J, the junction contained 8 bases not matched to a gene. CDR3 sequence: CASLEDRADTGELFF. DNA of the CDR3: TGCGCCAGCCTAGAGGACAGGGCGGACACCGGGGAGCTGTTTTTT. The entire variable domain, with the rest obtained from reference TRBV5-1 and TRBJ2-2, is as follows: KAGVTQTPRYLIKTRGQQVTLSCSPISGHRSVSWYQQTPGQGLQFLFEYFSETQRNKGNFPGRFSGRQFSNSRSEMNVSTLELGDSALYLCASLEDRADTGELFFGEGSRLTVL.

CDR3 bases: TGTGCCAGCAGCGCTAACGCCGGATCTGGGGCCAACGTCCTGACTTTC. Encoded protein: CASSANAGSGANVLTF. The V gene is TRBV5-5, the J gene TRBJ2-6; D unresolved. The CDR3 covers 16 residues. Deletions cut 4 bases from V and 1 base from J, with 12 bases between. CDR1 is SGHKS, CDR2 YYEKEE, per germline (reference sequence).